The 7 T cell receptor beta chains in this list originate from one sample, sequenced in a study of blood T cell repertoires in COVID-19. Measured with immunoSEQ multiplex PCR; TCRdb has only the in-frame clones, and not every one. The sample comprises about 300,000 clones, roughly 84% of which are singletons, and more than 1.1% rests with the top ten. The sequencing sample was made of peripheral blood. The receptors originated from a human donor with COVID-19, enrolled during active disease. The donor label of this sample is uncertain.

This clone has only one observation. The V and J genes are TRBV28 and TRBJ2-7; 8 bases line up with TRBD2. The trim removed 5 bases at V and 4 bases at J, leaving 1 base unmatched. Germline CDR1 MDHEN, CDR2 SYDVKM. The length of the CDR3 is 12 residues. CDR3: CASSGLAYEQYF. DNA of the CDR3: TGTGCCAGCAGTGGACTAGCTTACGAGCAGTACTTC.

J is TRBJ1-6 and V is TRBV6-1; TRBD1 matches 7 bases. Losses at the gene ends were 1 base for V and 7 bases for J; bases not matched to a gene: 4. The CDR3 is made up of 15 amino acids. Germline lookup yields CDR1 MNHNS and CDR2 SASEGT. CDR3 protein: CASSEVGGANSPLHF. CDR3 coding DNA: TGTGCCAGCAGTGAAGTAGGGGGCGCAAATTCACCCCTCCACTTT.

This chain joins TRBV3-1 (or the pseudogene TRBV3-2) and TRBJ2-1, with 7 nucleotides matching TRBD1. Germline trimming cut 4 bases from V and 7 bases from J; bases unmatched to any gene: 13. The V gene's germline CDR1 is LGHDT and CDR2 YNNKEL (reference sequence). The CDR3 consists of 16 residues. Here the CDR3 DNA reads TGTGCCAGCAGCCCCCAGAACAGGGGCGATTTTAATGAGCAGTTCTTC. It translates to CASSPQNRGDFNEQFF.

The chain couples TRBV7-3 to TRBJ2-7; TRBD2 is a possible D gene (6 bases). Germline V gene lookup returns CDR1 SGHTA and CDR2 FQGTGA. V was trimmed by 3 bases and J by 4 bases, leaving 16 bases between them. The CDR3 is 15 amino acids. CDR3 sequence (DNA): TGTGCCAGCAGCTTCGGGGCGGGGCCACAGTACGAGCAGTACTTC. This codes for CASSFGAGPQYEQYF.

The chain couples TRBV30 to TRBJ1-6; D perhaps matches TRBD1 (6 bases). V gave up 4 bases and J gave up 3 bases, with 10 bases separating them. The CDR3 covers 14 residues. Germline CDR1 reads GTSNPN; CDR2 reads SVGIG (reference sequence). The CDR3 sequence: CAWIRTDYNSPLHF. The DNA of the CDR3 is TGTGCCTGGATTCGGACAGACTATAATTCACCCCTCCACTTT.

This clone occurred once. The chain recombines TRBV9 with TRBJ2-2; TRBD2 matches 8 bases. The germline CDR1 and CDR2 sequences are SGDLS and YYNGEE. Trimming cost V 0 bases and J 4 bases; bases outside gene matches: 8. CDR3 length equals 17 residues. CDR3 residues: CASSVAFEREFTGELFF. CDR3 in DNA: TGTGCCAGCAGCGTAGCTTTCGAGCGGGAGTTCACCGGGGAGCTGTTTTTT.

The CDR3 bases are TGTGCCAGCTCACCAATAGGGGGCTCTCTTCAGACCCAGTACTTC. This translates into CASSPIGGSLQTQYF. The V call is TRBV18, the J call TRBJ2-5; 7 bases are shared with TRBD1. Germline V gene sequence: CDR1 KGHSH, CDR2 LQKENI. The length of the CDR3 is 15 residues. V trimming: 2 bases; J trimming: 6 bases; junction bases outside the gene matches: 9.